This T cell receptor beta chain stems from a study of cytomegalovirus exposure and HLA in healthy donors. A multiplex PCR was run with 60 Vbeta primers and 13 Jbeta primers. Here immunoSEQ multiplex PCR was the method, and the copy in TCRdb shows in-frame clones only, minus some. The sample has approximately 50,000 clones. The CDR3 has 15 residues. From germline, CDR1 is SGHAT and CDR2 FQNNGV. Trimming pared 1 base from V and 8 bases from J, leaving 12 bases between. The genes are TRBV11-2 and TRBJ1-6, with D unclear. The clonotype originates from a female donor in good health and CMV-seronegative. Specimen: PBMCs. The CDR3 nucleotides are TGTGCCAGCAGCTTAGGGGCAGGCTCCCATTCACCCCTCCACTTT. Its protein product is CASSLGAGSHSPLHF.